The sample holds a few counts of the clone carrying this T cell receptor beta chain. The antigen is not known. This sample was taken from a study of cytomegalovirus exposure and HLA in healthy donors. Whole-study context: A prior analysis found 95 million to 140 million unique TCR beta sequences from 170 million or so T cells.

The PCR made use of 60 Vbeta and 13 Jbeta primers. Profiling relied on immunoSEQ multiplex PCR, and the TCRdb table lists in-frame clones only, not all of them. The sample has roughly 90,000 clones; over 65% are singletons. Losses at the gene ends were 3 bases for V and 5 bases for J; bases not matched to a gene: 9. Germline V gene sequence: CDR1 KGHSH, CDR2 LQKENI. The CDR3 is 15 amino acids. Regarding the study as a whole: Accurate HLA-A and HLA-B prediction from TCR beta sequences was reported for most subjects. TCR beta sequences numbering around 15,000 were associated with HLA alleles at 0.05 false discovery rate in a later analysis. It was shown in a later analysis that HLA-associated TCR beta chains were more clonally expanded than other, equally common chains.

The sequence derives from a woman in her 40s in good health and CMV-seropositive. Sequencing was performed on PBMCs. The chain uses TRBV18 and TRBJ2-7; 8 bases fit TRBD2. CDR3 loop: CASSPLSGGGNEQYF. For the CDR3, the DNA is TGTGCCAGCTCACCCCTGAGTGGCGGGGGGAACGAGCAGTACTTC.